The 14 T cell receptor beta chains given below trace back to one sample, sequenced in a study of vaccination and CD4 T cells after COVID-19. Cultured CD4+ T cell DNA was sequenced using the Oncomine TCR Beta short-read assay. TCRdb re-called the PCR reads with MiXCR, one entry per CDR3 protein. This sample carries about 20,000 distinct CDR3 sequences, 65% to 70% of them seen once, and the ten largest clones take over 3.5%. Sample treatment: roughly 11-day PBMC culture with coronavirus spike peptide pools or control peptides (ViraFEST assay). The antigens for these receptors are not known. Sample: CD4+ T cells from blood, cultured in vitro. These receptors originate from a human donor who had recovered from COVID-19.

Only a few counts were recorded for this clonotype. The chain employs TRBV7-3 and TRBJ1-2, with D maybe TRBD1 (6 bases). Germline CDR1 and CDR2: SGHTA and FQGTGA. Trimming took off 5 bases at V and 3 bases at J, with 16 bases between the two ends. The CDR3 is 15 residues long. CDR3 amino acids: CASSPNREGDYGYTF. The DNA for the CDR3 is TGTGCCAGCAGCCCTAACAGGGAGGGGGACTATGGCTACACCTTC.

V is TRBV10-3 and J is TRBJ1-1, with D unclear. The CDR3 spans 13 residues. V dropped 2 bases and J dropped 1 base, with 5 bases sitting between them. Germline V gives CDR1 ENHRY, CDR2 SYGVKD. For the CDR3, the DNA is TGTGCCATCAGTGAGGGGAGGAACACTGAAGCTTTCTTT. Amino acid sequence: CAISEGRNTEAFF.

The CDR3 loop is CASSLNGGGELFF. In DNA, the CDR3 is TGTGCCAGCAGCTTAAACGGCGGGGGGGAGCTGTTTTTT. The V call is TRBV7-2, the J call TRBJ2-2, with a tentative D call TRBD2 (5 bases). The CDR3 covers 13 residues. With 2 bases removed from V and 8 bases from J, the gap between germline ends came to 9 bases. Per germline, CDR1 SGHTA and CDR2 FQGNSA.

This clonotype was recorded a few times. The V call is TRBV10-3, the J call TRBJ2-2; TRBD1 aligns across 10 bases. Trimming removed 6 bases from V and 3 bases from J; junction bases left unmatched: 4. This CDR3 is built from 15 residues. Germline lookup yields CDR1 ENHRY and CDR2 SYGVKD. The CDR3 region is CAIRPDRGDTGELFF. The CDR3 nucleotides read TGTGCCATCAGACCGGACAGGGGGGACACCGGGGAGCTGTTTTTT.

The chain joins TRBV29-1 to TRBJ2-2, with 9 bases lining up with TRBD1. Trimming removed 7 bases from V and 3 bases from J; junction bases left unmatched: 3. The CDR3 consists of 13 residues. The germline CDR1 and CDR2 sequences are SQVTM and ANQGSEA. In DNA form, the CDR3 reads TGCAGCGGGACAGGGGTTGACACCGGGGAGCTGTTTTTT. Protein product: CSGTGVDTGELFF.

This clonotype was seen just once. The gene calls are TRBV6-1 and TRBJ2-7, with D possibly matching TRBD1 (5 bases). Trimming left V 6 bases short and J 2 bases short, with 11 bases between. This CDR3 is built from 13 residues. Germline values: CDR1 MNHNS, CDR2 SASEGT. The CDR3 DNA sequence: TGTGCCAGCAGCCGCGAGACAGCCTACGAGCAGTACTTC. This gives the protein CASSRETAYEQYF.

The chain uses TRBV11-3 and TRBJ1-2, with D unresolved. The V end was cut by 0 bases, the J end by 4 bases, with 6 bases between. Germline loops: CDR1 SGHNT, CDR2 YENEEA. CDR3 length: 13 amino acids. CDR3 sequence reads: CASSLDDIYGYTF. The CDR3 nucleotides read TGTGCCAGCAGCTTAGACGACATCTATGGCTACACCTTC. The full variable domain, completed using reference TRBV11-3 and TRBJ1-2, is EAGVVQSPRYKIIEKKQPVAFWCNPISGHNTLYWYLQNLGQGPELLIRYENEEAVDDSQLPKDRFSAERLKGVDSTLKIQPAELGDSAVYLCASSLDDIYGYTFGSGTRLTVV.

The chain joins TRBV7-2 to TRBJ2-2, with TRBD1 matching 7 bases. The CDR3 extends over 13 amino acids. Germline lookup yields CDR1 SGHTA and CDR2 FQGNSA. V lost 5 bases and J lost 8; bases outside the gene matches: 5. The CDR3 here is CASSHKGAGELFF. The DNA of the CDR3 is TGTGCCAGCAGCCATAAGGGGGCTGGGGAGCTGTTTTTT.

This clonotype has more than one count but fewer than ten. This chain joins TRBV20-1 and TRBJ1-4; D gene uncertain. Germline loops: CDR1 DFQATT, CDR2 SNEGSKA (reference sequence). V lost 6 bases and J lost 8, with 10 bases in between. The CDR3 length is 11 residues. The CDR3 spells CSAPREEKLFF. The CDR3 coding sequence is TGCAGTGCGCCCCGGGAGGAAAAACTGTTTTTT.

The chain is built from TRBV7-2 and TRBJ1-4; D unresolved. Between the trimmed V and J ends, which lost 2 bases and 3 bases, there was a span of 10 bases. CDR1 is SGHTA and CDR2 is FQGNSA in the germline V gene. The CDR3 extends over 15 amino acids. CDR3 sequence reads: CASSLIPVANEKLFF. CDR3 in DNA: TGTGCCAGCAGCTTAATCCCAGTGGCTAATGAAAAACTGTTTTTT.

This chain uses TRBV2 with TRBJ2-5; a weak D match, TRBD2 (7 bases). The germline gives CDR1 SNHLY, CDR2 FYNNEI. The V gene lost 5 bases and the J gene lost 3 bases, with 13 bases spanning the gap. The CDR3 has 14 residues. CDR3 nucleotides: TGTGCCAGCAGTTGGGGGGGCGGGGAAGAGACCCAGTACTTC. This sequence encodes CASSWGGGEETQYF.

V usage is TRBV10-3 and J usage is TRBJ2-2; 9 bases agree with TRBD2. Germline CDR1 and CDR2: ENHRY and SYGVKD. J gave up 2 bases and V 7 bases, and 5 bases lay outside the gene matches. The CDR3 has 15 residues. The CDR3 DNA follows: TGTGCCATCAAGACTAGCGGAACTAACACCGGGGAGCTGTTTTTT. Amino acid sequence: CAIKTSGTNTGELFF.

This CDR3 is CASSPPKTSGDTDTQYF. The DNA of the CDR3 is TGCGCCAGCAGCCCTCCCAAGACTAGCGGGGACACAGATACGCAGTATTTT. The chain is built from TRBV5-1 and TRBJ2-3; 11 nucleotides align to TRBD2. Germline-derived CDR1 and CDR2 are SGHRS and YFSETQ. This CDR3 contains 17 residues. With V trimmed by 4 bases and J by 2 bases, 9 bases remained unmatched.

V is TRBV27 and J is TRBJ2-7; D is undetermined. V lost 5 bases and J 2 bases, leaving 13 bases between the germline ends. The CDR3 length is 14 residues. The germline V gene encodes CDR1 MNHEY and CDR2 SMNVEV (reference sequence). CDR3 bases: TGTGCCAGCAGTCCACCGGGCCAGCCCTACGAGCAGTACTTC. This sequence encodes CASSPPGQPYEQYF.